The clone carrying this T cell receptor (beta chain) was seen repeatedly, ten times or more. The authors ran a second PCR of about 7 to 11 cycles using a sample-barcoded 5' primer and a J-beta primer mix. Each sample provided no less than 2.5 million CDR3-containing paired-end reads. In TCRdb, the 5' RACE reads were re-called with MiXCR into one record per CDR3 protein. The table has roughly 640,000 distinct CDR3 sequences, approximately 30% seen once. The entry originates in a study of blood T cells in healthy people across ages. V shed 6 bases and J 2 bases; nucleotides not matched to a gene: 12. The germline V gene encodes CDR1 MNHNY and CDR2 SVGAGI (reference sequence). The CDR3 extends over 16 amino acids. Per sample, a minimum of 6 million PBMCs were isolated.

Material for sequencing was blood. The receptor was isolated from a woman of 80 years or more in good health. J is TRBJ2-7 and V is TRBV6-6, with 8 nucleotides matching TRBD1. The CDR3 coding sequence is TGTGCCAGCAGCGGGGACAGGCCAGGCACTACCTACGAGCAGTACTTC. As protein: CASSGDRPGTTYEQYF.